This TCR beta chain originates from a study of CD8 T cells in ankylosing spondylitis. MiXCR, applied by TCRdb to the 5' RACE reads, yields one record per CDR3 protein. The top ten clones hold more than 30% of a sample with some 85,000 distinct CDR3 sequences, around 8.5% of them seen once. Of note for this clonotype: Antigen unknown.

In germline, CDR1 is SGHDT, CDR2 YYEEEE. This CDR3 has 14 residues. Trimming cost V 4 bases and J 4 bases, with 14 bases left between them. Broader study findings: A TCR beta motif of about 8 highly homologous variants appeared characteristic of ankylosing spondylitis blood.

The receptor comes from a male donor with ankylosing spondylitis. J is TRBJ2-5 and V is TRBV5-6; D may match TRBD1 or TRBD2 (6 bases each). The sequenced material came from blood, either unsorted or a sorted T cell fraction (not recorded which). This CDR3 is CASSPWGAGETQYF. CDR3 DNA sequence: TGTGCCAGCAGCCCCTGGGGGGCGGGAGAGACCCAGTACTTC. Filled out from reference TRBV5-6 and TRBJ2-5, the complete variable domain reads DAGVTQSPTHLIKTRGQQVTLRCSPKSGHDTVSWYQQALGQGPQFIFQYYEEEERQRGNFPDRFSGHQFPNYSSELNVNALLLGDSALYLCASSPWGAGETQYFGPGTRLLVL.